This is a list of T cell receptor beta chains from one sample in a study of cytomegalovirus exposure and HLA in healthy donors. Sequenced by immunoSEQ multiplex PCR; TCRdb stores in-frame clones only, minus some. The profile covers about 190,000 clones, with approximately 84% appearing a single time and approximately 7% taken by the ten largest. The sample consisted of PBMCs. The receptors come from a man aged 18 to 29 in good health and CMV-seropositive. CDR3s include the opening cysteine and the closing phenylalanine or tryptophan. D genes are given only for firm matches. For some rows the clone size is stated as once, few or many, or as a class when expanded; others skip it.

d_call	v_call	clone_size	j_call	cdr3_aa	cdr3_nt
.	TRBV4-2	.	TRBJ1-3	CASSQDMGSGNTIYF	TGTGCCAGCAGCCAAGACATGGGGAGTGGAAACACCATATATTTT
.	TRBV19	.	TRBJ2-6	CASTGQGANVLTF	TGTGCCAGTACAGGGCAAGGGGCCAACGTCCTGACTTTC
TRBD1	TRBV6-1	.	TRBJ1-4	CASSRDRAIEKLFF	TGTGCCAGCAGTAGGGACAGGGCGATTGAAAAACTGTTTTTT
.	TRBV19	.	TRBJ1-1	CASSISGRGTEAFF	TGTGCCAGTAGTATCTCCGGGCGGGGCACTGAAGCTTTCTTT
TRBD1	TRBV4-2	.	TRBJ2-7	CASSPTGTGLYEQYF	TGTGCCAGCAGCCCCACCGGGACAGGGCTCTACGAGCAGTACTTC
.	TRBV19	.	TRBJ2-1	CASSIGGTGEQFF	TGTGCCAGTAGTATAGGTGGAACGGGTGAGCAGTTCTTC
TRBD2	TRBV7-2	.	TRBJ2-1	CASSDPGLAGYEQFF	TGTGCCAGCAGCGACCCGGGACTAGCGGGTTATGAGCAGTTCTTC
.	TRBV28	.	TRBJ1-2	CASSPQGRRNYGYTF	TGTGCCAGCAGTCCACAGGGTAGGCGTAACTATGGCTACACCTTC
TRBD2	TRBV29-1	few	TRBJ2-1	CSVRTRVNEQFF	TGCAGCGTAAGGACTAGGGTCAATGAGCAGTTCTTC
.	TRBV27	few	TRBJ1-5	CASSLKGIGSQPQHF	TGTGCCAGCAGTTTGAAGGGGATAGGAAGTCAGCCCCAGCATTTT
TRBD2	TRBV19	.	TRBJ2-7	CASIGLANHEQYF	TGTGCCAGTATCGGACTAGCGAACCACGAGCAGTACTTC
.	TRBV5-1	.	TRBJ2-1	CASSLADRRYNEQFF	TGCGCCAGCAGCTTGGCCGACAGACGATACAATGAGCAGTTCTTC
TRBD2	TRBV29-1	.	TRBJ2-7	CSVAGGAGGTYEQYF	TGCAGCGTTGCCGGGGGGGCGGGGGGTACCTACGAGCAGTACTTC
.	TRBV28	.	TRBJ1-2	CASSWGLREGYTF	TGTGCCAGCAGTTGGGGACTCCGGGAGGGCTACACCTTC
.	TRBV6-1	.	TRBJ2-6	CASSDYSSGANVLTF	TGTGCCAGCAGTGACTACAGTTCTGGGGCCAACGTCCTGACTTTC
TRBD1	TRBV27	.	TRBJ2-1	CASMGQGESNEQFF	TGTGCCAGCATGGGACAGGGAGAGAGCAATGAGCAGTTCTTC
.	TRBV28	.	TRBJ2-7	CASSSLTPTSYEQYF	TGTGCCAGCAGTTCCCTTACACCCACGTCCTACGAGCAGTACTTC
TRBD2	TRBV5-1	.	TRBJ2-4	CASSLTLAVTQNIQYF	TGCGCCAGCAGCTTGACGCTAGCGGTTACTCAAAACATTCAGTACTTC
TRBD2	TRBV29-1	.	TRBJ2-4	CSVEDAAGGTKNIQYF	TGCAGCGTTGAAGATGCAGCGGGAGGTACCAAAAACATTCAGTACTTC
TRBD1	TRBV5-4	.	TRBJ2-4	CASSSRTGKTKNIQYF	TGTGCCAGCAGCTCTAGGACAGGGAAAACCAAAAACATTCAGTACTTC
TRBD2	TRBV6-5	.	TRBJ2-3	CASSYISGTGADTQYF	TGTGCCAGCAGTTACATCAGCGGGACTGGAGCAGATACGCAGTATTTT
TRBD2	TRBV5-1	once	TRBJ2-5	CASLGLAGAETQYF	TGCGCCAGCTTGGGACTAGCGGGAGCAGAGACCCAGTACTTC
.	TRBV19	.	TRBJ2-7	CASSIFLGEPYEQYF	TGTGCCAGTAGTATCTTCCTAGGAGAGCCCTACGAGCAGTACTTC
TRBD2	TRBV5-1	.	TRBJ2-7	CASSPEAGRAGYEQYF	TGCGCCAGCAGCCCAGAGGCCGGGAGGGCCGGGTACGAGCAGTACTTC
TRBD2	TRBV11-2	few	TRBJ2-1	CASSLAGLVNNEQFF	TGTGCCAGCAGCTTAGCCGGACTAGTTAACAATGAGCAGTTCTTC
TRBD2	TRBV2	once	TRBJ2-1	CASRSTSGSHEQFF	TGTGCCAGCAGGTCGACTAGCGGGTCGCATGAGCAGTTCTTC
TRBD2	TRBV28	once	TRBJ2-1	CASSRLAGGYNEQFF	TGTGCCAGCAGTAGACTAGCGGGAGGGTACAATGAGCAGTTCTTC
.	TRBV28	.	TRBJ1-1	CASSFRQGKNTEAFF	TGTGCCAGCAGTTTTCGGCAGGGGAAGAACACTGAAGCTTTCTTT
TRBD2	TRBV6-1	.	TRBJ2-1	CASRVAGEGEQFF	TGTGCCAGCAGGGTAGCGGGAGAAGGTGAGCAGTTCTTC
TRBD1	TRBV30	.	TRBJ2-7	CAWAGDRAYEQYF	TGTGCCTGGGCGGGGGACAGGGCCTACGAGCAGTACTTC